Given below is one T cell receptor beta chain in context. The sample originates from a study of T cell responses to AZD1222 COVID-19 vaccine. From germline, CDR1 is LGHDT and CDR2 YNNKEL (reference sequence). This CDR3 spans 13 amino acids. Trimming took off 1 base at V and 8 bases at J, with 9 bases between the two ends. The table came from immunoSEQ multiplex PCR; TCRdb's copy has only in-frame clones and leaves some out. The table includes about 110,000 clones, roughly nine tenths detected once. Sequencing was performed on peripheral blood, taken 28 days after the second AZD1222 dose. This chain joins TRBV3-1 (or the pseudogene TRBV3-2) and TRBJ2-1; D gene unclear. The receptor was isolated from an adult who received the AZD1222 COVID-19 vaccine. The CDR3 is CASSQARGHEQFF. DNA of the CDR3: TGTGCCAGCAGCCAAGCACGAGGCCATGAGCAGTTCTTC.